Listed below are T cell receptor beta chains from one sample, sequenced in a study of blood T cell repertoires in COVID-19. Profiled with immunoSEQ multiplex PCR; TCRdb holds only in-frame clones, not every one. In the table there are 150,000 to 200,000 clones, around 79% of which are singletons. Source material: peripheral blood. The receptor set was obtained from a man in his sixties with active or convalescent COVID-19. Both conserved end residues are part of each CDR3. The D gene is left open where the match is weak. Size is omitted from some rows. Given values are once, few, many or a class for expanded clones.

-	TRBV4-3	-	TRBJ2-6	TGCGCCAGCAGCCAAGATCTGGAGGGATCTGGGGCCAACGTCCTGACTTTC	CASSQDLEGSGANVLTF
-	TRBV6-5	-	TRBJ1-2	TGTGCCAGCAGCCGGGATTCCTCGGAGGGCTACACCTTC	CASSRDSSEGYTF
-	TRBV11-2	-	TRBJ2-3	TGTGCCAGCAGCCCGATCCGGACAGCTCGAACTAGCACAGATACGCAGTATTTT	CASSPIRTARTSTDTQYF
-	TRBV18	-	TRBJ2-3	TGTGCCAGCCGTCGGGGAGGCGTAAGTACGCAGTATTTT	CASRRGGVSTQYF
-	TRBV15	-	TRBJ2-5	TGTGCCACCAGCAGACACTCGGAGCCTACGAAGACCCAGTACTTC	CATSRHSEPTKTQYF
-	TRBV7-3	-	TRBJ2-3	TGTGCCAGCAGCTTATTGGGGCAAAGGGATACGCAGTATTTT	CASSLLGQRDTQYF
few	TRBV5-1	-	TRBJ1-6	TGCGCCAGCAGCTATCGCGGTTCACCCCTCCACTTT	CASSYRGSPLHF
once	TRBV6-5	TRBD1	TRBJ1-5	TGTGCCAGCAGTACCAGGGACAGGGGGCATCAGCCCCAGCATTTT	CASSTRDRGHQPQHF
-	TRBV27	-	TRBJ2-2	TGTGCCAGCAGTCTAAACAACCGACAGCCCGCGAACACCGGGGAGCTGTTTTTT	CASSLNNRQPANTGELFF
-	TRBV19	TRBD2	TRBJ2-1	TGTGCCAGTAGTCCTCTTGGGGCGGGAGTTGGGAATGAGCAGTTCTTC	CASSPLGAGVGNEQFF
-	TRBV27	-	TRBJ1-6	TGTGCCAGCAGTTTAAGAGGGAGCTCCTATAATTCACCCCTCCACTTT	CASSLRGSSYNSPLHF
-	TRBV10-2	TRBD1	TRBJ1-4	TGCGCCAGCAGAAACCCGGGGACAGGGGAGGAAAAACTGTTTTTT	CASRNPGTGEEKLFF
-	TRBV6-5	-	TRBJ1-2	TGTGCCAGCAGTTACTCGACAGGAGCCATCTATGGCTACACCTTC	CASSYSTGAIYGYTF
-	TRBV7-7	TRBD1	TRBJ2-6	TGTGCCAGCAGCTTAGCGTTAGGGGGCGGTGGGGCCAACGTCCTGACTTTC	CASSLALGGGGANVLTF
-	TRBV7-6	TRBD2	TRBJ2-1	TGTGCCAGCAGCTTAGGAGCGGGAGGGGGCAATGAGCAGTTCTTC	CASSLGAGGGNEQFF
few	TRBV27	TRBD1	TRBJ2-5	TGTGCCAGCAGTTCCCAGGGGGCATCGTACTTC	CASSSQGASYF
-	TRBV7-9	TRBD2	TRBJ2-7	TGTGCCAGCAGTCGGACTAGCGGGAGGATGGAGCAGTACTTC	CASSRTSGRMEQYF
-	TRBV7-2	-	TRBJ2-1	TGTGCCAGCAGCTCCCGAGGCTCTGGCGTTCTGGGGAGGAACAATGAGCAGTTCTTC	CASSSRGSGVLGRNNEQFF
-	TRBV19	TRBD1	TRBJ2-7	TGTGCCAGTAGAGGGACAGGGCCCAACGAGCAGTACTTC	CASRGTGPNEQYF
-	TRBV7-6	TRBD1	TRBJ1-1	TGTGCCAGCAGCTTAGGGACAGGGGGGGGCACTGAAGCTTTCTTT	CASSLGTGGGTEAFF
-	TRBV5-4	TRBD1	TRBJ1-1	TGTGCCAGCAGCACCCGGACAGGGGGGGTCACTGAAGCTTTCTTT	CASSTRTGGVTEAFF
-	TRBV19	TRBD2	TRBJ2-3	TGTGCCAGTAGTAGGAGCGGGGCAGATACGCAGTATTTT	CASSRSGADTQYF
-	TRBV30	-	TRBJ2-6	TGTGCCTGGGCCCGGGACCCTCACGCGGGGTCTGGGGCCAACGTCCTGACTTTC	CAWARDPHAGSGANVLTF
-	TRBV7-8	-	TRBJ2-1	TGTGCCAGCAGCCTCCAGGCGCGACCTTTGTTGAATGAGCAGTTCTTC	CASSLQARPLLNEQFF
-	TRBV19	TRBD1	TRBJ1-5	TGTGCCAGTAGTCACCTAGACAGGGGAGGTGGCAATCAGCCCCAGCATTTT	CASSHLDRGGGNQPQHF
-	TRBV15	TRBD1	TRBJ2-1	TGTGCCACCAGCTCCCGGGACAGGGAAGGGAATGAGCAGTTCTTC	CATSSRDREGNEQFF
once	TRBV7-8	-	TRBJ1-4	TGTGCCAGCAGCCCCACAGGGACAACTAATGAAAAACTGTTTTTT	CASSPTGTTNEKLFF
-	TRBV3-1/TRBV3-2	TRBD1	TRBJ1-1	TGTGCCAGCAGCCGCACGACAGGGATGAACACTGAAGCTTTCTTT	CASSRTTGMNTEAFF
-	TRBV10-3	-	TRBJ1-6	TGTGCCATCAGTGTTGCCAGTAATTCACCCCTCCACTTT	CAISVASNSPLHF
-	TRBV19	-	TRBJ2-1	TGTGCCAGTAGTCGGTGGGGGGATTACAATGAGCAGTTCTTC	CASSRWGDYNEQFF
once	TRBV19	-	TRBJ2-2	TGTGCCAGTAGTATCCCCCCGGGACACGTCACCGGGGAGCTGTTTTTT	CASSIPPGHVTGELFF
-	TRBV27	TRBD2	TRBJ2-7	TGTGCCAGCAGTTTGGGCGGACTAGCGGGAGTCTACGAGCAGTACTTC	CASSLGGLAGVYEQYF
-	TRBV5-6	TRBD1	TRBJ1-5	TGTGCCAGCAGTTCCGACAGGGAAGGTCAGCCCCAGCATTTT	CASSSDREGQPQHF
-	TRBV5-1	-	TRBJ2-3	TGCGCCAGCAGCTTCGAACCCGGAGATACGCAGTATTTT	CASSFEPGDTQYF
-	TRBV2	TRBD2	TRBJ2-2	TGTGCCAGCAGGAGGGAGGTAGCGGGAGGCGGGGAGCTGTTTTTT	CASRREVAGGGELFF
-	TRBV7-2	TRBD2	TRBJ2-4	TGTGCCAGCAGCTCAGCCTCAGCGGGGAGGGGGTACTTC	CASSSASAGRGYF
-	TRBV2	TRBD1	TRBJ2-4	TGTGCCAGCGAGTTCAGGGGGGGACAGGGCCCACGAGCCAAAAACATTCAGTACTTC	CASEFRGGQGPRAKNIQYF
-	TRBV15	TRBD2	TRBJ2-1	TGTGCCACCAGCATACAGGTGGCGGGAGGGAAGCAGTTCTTC	CATSIQVAGGKQFF
-	TRBV7-2	-	TRBJ2-5	TGTGCCAGCAGCTTGGGAGAGATCGGGACCCAGTACTTC	CASSLGEIGTQYF
-	TRBV25-1	TRBD1	TRBJ1-1	TGTGCCAGCAGTGATTGGACAGGGTCGACTGAAGCTTTCTTT	CASSDWTGSTEAFF
-	TRBV19	TRBD2	TRBJ2-6	TGTGCCAGTAGTGGGCAGGGAGGGCCTGGGGCCAACGTCCTGACTTTC	CASSGQGGPGANVLTF
once	TRBV3-1/TRBV3-2	TRBD2	TRBJ2-1	TGTGCCAGCGCCTTAGAGGGGCTAGCGGGAGGGGATGAGCAGTTCTTC	CASALEGLAGGDEQFF
few	TRBV29-1	-	TRBJ1-1	TGCAGCGTTGGTTGGGGTATGGGGCACACTGAAGCTTTCTTT	CSVGWGMGHTEAFF
-	TRBV7-6	TRBD2	TRBJ2-3	TGTGCCAGCAGCCCCGGACTAGCGGGACGAGATACGCAGTATTTT	CASSPGLAGRDTQYF
-	TRBV7-9	-	TRBJ1-5	TGTGCCAGCAGCCCCGGTGAGGGAGGTCAGCCCCAGCATTTT	CASSPGEGGQPQHF
once	TRBV20-1	TRBD1	TRBJ1-1	TGCAGTGCTAGTGTGCGGGCAGACAGGGGAGGCACTGAAGCTTTCTTT	CSASVRADRGGTEAFF
-	TRBV19	-	TRBJ1-1	TGTGCCAGTAGTGTTTCACAGGGGAACACTGAAGCTTTCTTT	CASSVSQGNTEAFF
-	TRBV2	TRBD1	TRBJ2-7	TGTGCCAGTTTAAGGGGGACAGAGCACTACGAGCAGTACTTC	CASLRGTEHYEQYF